These T cell receptor beta chains were read from a single sample in a study of CD8 T cells in ankylosing spondylitis. One entry per CDR3 protein results from TCRdb running MiXCR on the 5' RACE reads. The sample has 200,000 to 250,000 distinct CDR3 sequences, 18% seen once; the top ten hold under 45%. The specimen sequenced was blood, either unsorted or a sorted T cell fraction (not recorded which). The receptors were gathered from a male donor with ankylosing spondylitis. Both conserved end residues are part of each CDR3. The D gene is left open where the match is weak. Expanded clones are given a class, and other clones once, few, many or no size at all.

CASSLGLAGGLDNEQFF	TGCGCCAGCAGCTTGGGACTAGCGGGGGGGCTGGACAATGAGCAGTTCTTC	TRBD2	.	TRBJ2-1	TRBV5-1
CAWGTVNTGELFF	TGTGCCTGGGGGACAGTGAACACCGGGGAGCTGTTTTTT	TRBD1	.	TRBJ2-2	TRBV30
CASSESPSGKSEQFF	TGTGCCAGCAGTGAATCTCCCAGCGGAAAGAGTGAGCAGTTCTTC	.	.	TRBJ2-1	TRBV25-1
CSARDRRDSFSYGQYF	TGCAGTGCTAGAGATCGTAGGGACTCCTTCTCCTACGGGCAGTACTTC	.	.	TRBJ2-7	TRBV20-1
CASSPAGLAGGLHDNEQFF	TGTGCCAGCAGCCCAGCCGGTTTGGCGGGAGGCCTCCACGACAATGAGCAGTTCTTC	TRBD2	.	TRBJ2-1	TRBV28
CASSPTGFHNEQFF	TGTGCCAGCAGCCCGACAGGGTTTCACAATGAGCAGTTCTTC	TRBD1	few	TRBJ2-1	TRBV6-2/TRBV6-3
CATSRDRLGDQPQHF	TGTGCCACCAGCAGAGATCGACTGGGGGATCAGCCCCAGCATTTT	.	.	TRBJ1-5	TRBV15
CASSELTSSPLHF	TGTGCCAGCAGTGAATTGACGTCCTCGCCCCTCCACTTT	.	.	TRBJ1-6	TRBV2
CASSSSSFDNGDDTQYF	TGTGCCAGCAGCTCCTCATCCTTTGACAACGGAGACGATACGCAGTATTTT	.	many	TRBJ2-3	TRBV11-2
CASSYGEGLQRGTQYF	TGTGCCAGCAGTTACGGGGAGGGACTCCAGAGAGGTACGCAGTATTTT	TRBD2	.	TRBJ2-3	TRBV6-5
CASSPPVDYYNEQFF	TGTGCCAGCTCACCACCGGTGGATTACTACAATGAGCAGTTCTTC	.	few	TRBJ2-1	TRBV18
CASSHTGENTEAFF	TGTGCCAGCAGCCATACAGGTGAAAACACTGAAGCTTTCTTT	.	few	TRBJ1-1	TRBV5-4
CARQGCYGELFF	TGTGCCAGACAGGGGTGCTACGGGGAGCTGTTTTTT	TRBD1	.	TRBJ2-2	TRBV6-4
CASSQVLQTSNYGYTF	TGCGCCAGCAGCCAAGTTCTCCAGACCTCTAACTATGGCTACACCTTC	.	.	TRBJ1-2	TRBV4-1
CASSLTGGRGADTQYF	TGTGCCAGCAGCCTGACTGGCGGGAGGGGCGCAGATACGCAGTATTTT	TRBD2	once	TRBJ2-3	TRBV7-9
CASSYANYNEQFF	TGTGCCAGCAGTTACGCTAACTACAATGAGCAGTTCTTC	.	.	TRBJ2-1	TRBV6-6
CASSFPGLYGYTF	TGTGCCAGCAGCTTCCCCGGGCTCTATGGCTACACCTTC	.	.	TRBJ1-2	TRBV7-7
CATSADSANTEAFF	TGTGCCACCAGTGCGGACAGCGCCAACACTGAAGCTTTCTTT	.	.	TRBJ1-1	TRBV24-1
CASSQTGLAGGNTGELFF	TGCGCCAGCAGCCAAACGGGACTAGCGGGGGGGAACACCGGGGAGCTGTTTTTT	TRBD2	many	TRBJ2-2	TRBV4-1
CASSFAGGNQPQHF	TGTGCCAGCAGCTTCGCTGGGGGCAATCAGCCCCAGCATTTT	.	few	TRBJ1-5	TRBV7-9
CASSTIQGWNEQYF	TGCGCCAGCAGCACAATACAGGGTTGGAACGAGCAGTACTTC	.	few	TRBJ2-7	TRBV5-1
CASSPQGGSEKLFF	TGTGCCAGCAGTCCGCAGGGTGGCTCGGAAAAACTGTTTTTT	.	.	TRBJ1-4	TRBV28
CASSDGLDTGELFF	TGTGCCAGCAGTGACGGACTCGACACCGGGGAGCTGTTTTTT	.	.	TRBJ2-2	TRBV6-4
CASSLAAGTNEKLFF	TGTGCCAGCAGCTTAGCAGCCGGTACTAATGAAAAACTGTTTTTT	.	few	TRBJ1-4	TRBV7-8
CSASAWTSEAFF	TGCAGTGCTAGTGCCTGGACATCTGAAGCTTTCTTT	.	.	TRBJ1-1	TRBV20-1
CASSSAYARYEQYF	TGTGCCAGCAGCTCAGCATATGCGCGCTACGAGCAGTACTTC	.	few	TRBJ2-7	TRBV7-9
CASSQDRKRELVYEQYF	TGTGCCAGCAGCCAAGATAGAAAGCGGGAGTTAGTTTACGAGCAGTACTTC	TRBD2	.	TRBJ2-7	TRBV3-1
CSARMGAEAFF	TGCAGTGCTAGGATGGGGGCTGAAGCTTTCTTT	.	few	TRBJ1-1	TRBV20-1
CASSAGPWKDEQFF	TGTGCCAGCAGCGCCGGGCCTTGGAAGGATGAGCAGTTCTTC	.	few	TRBJ2-1	TRBV2
CATSRGVGTEAFF	TGTGCCACCAGCAGAGGTGTGGGGACTGAAGCTTTCTTT	.	few	TRBJ1-1	TRBV15
CASSPPTSTDTQYF	TGTGCCAGCAGTCCCCCCACAAGCACAGATACGCAGTATTTT	.	.	TRBJ2-3	TRBV28
CASSYSLPSGGRNEQFF	TGTGCCAGCAGTTACTCGCTTCCTAGCGGGGGGAGGAATGAGCAGTTCTTC	TRBD2	.	TRBJ2-1	TRBV6-5
CASSSLQGSAYEQYF	TGTGCCAGCAGCTCTCTACAGGGGTCGGCCTACGAGCAGTACTTC	TRBD1	few	TRBJ2-7	TRBV7-8
CSARDWGDRSSYNSPLHF	TGCAGTGCTAGAGACTGGGGTGACAGGAGCTCCTATAATTCACCCCTCCACTTT	.	few	TRBJ1-6	TRBV20-1
CSAPGLTTYEQYF	TGCAGTGCCCCAGGGCTGACTACCTACGAGCAGTACTTC	.	.	TRBJ2-7	TRBV20-1
CASNFEGGEGDTQYF	TGTGCCAGCAATTTCGAGGGGGGTGAGGGGGATACGCAGTATTTT	.	.	TRBJ2-3	TRBV11-2
CASSLEWPSSGNTIYF	TGTGCCAGCAGCTTAGAATGGCCGAGCTCTGGAAACACCATATATTTT	.	.	TRBJ1-3	TRBV11-2
CATGQGEGKETQYF	TGCGCCACAGGACAGGGAGAGGGAAAAGAGACCCAGTACTTC	TRBD1	few	TRBJ2-5	TRBV10-2
CASSLTQGYNEQFF	TGTGCCAGCAGCTTAACACAGGGCTACAATGAGCAGTTCTTC	.	many	TRBJ2-1	TRBV7-3
CASSLLRQPEGTEAFF	TGTGCCAGCAGTCTCCTACGGCAGCCAGAGGGCACTGAAGCTTTCTTT	.	.	TRBJ1-1	TRBV12-3/TRBV12-4
CASGQDSSGSGELFF	TGCGCCAGCGGCCAAGATTCGTCAGGTTCCGGGGAGCTGTTTTTT	.	.	TRBJ2-2	TRBV4-3